A selection of T cell receptor beta chains follows, all from one sample in a study of shared clonotypes between healthy human individuals. Profiling relied on immunoSEQ multiplex PCR, and the TCRdb table lists in-frame clones only, not all of them. The table lists roughly 2.4 million clones, 90% to 97% of them singletons, with approximately 0.13% in the top ten. What was sequenced was naive CD4+ T cells sorted from blood. The source is a man aged 18 to 29 in good health. The CDR3 runs from the conserved cysteine through the conserved F or W. The D gene is left open where the match is weak. Only some rows state a clone size, as once, few, many or a class for expanded clones.

v_gene,j_gene,d_gene,abundance,CDR3aa,CDR3nt
TRBV11-3,TRBJ2-7,TRBD1,-,CASSSSSGQVGEQYF,TGTGCCAGCAGTTCCTCCTCGGGACAGGTGGGGGAGCAGTACTTC
TRBV2,TRBJ2-7,-,-,CASRVGTDYFYEQYF,TGTGCCAGCAGGGTTGGGACGGATTATTTCTACGAGCAGTACTTC
TRBV28,TRBJ2-5,TRBD2,-,CASSYAGGSQETQYF,TGTGCCAGCAGTTACGCGGGGGGGTCTCAAGAGACCCAGTACTTC
TRBV2,TRBJ2-1,-,-,CASSGAGLGYNEQFF,TGTGCCAGCAGCGGAGCGGGTTTAGGTTACAATGAGCAGTTCTTC
TRBV5-6,TRBJ2-3,-,-,CASSSPLAQYF,TGTGCCAGCAGCTCCCCCTTGGCACAGTATTTT
TRBV6-4,TRBJ2-7,-,once,CASSDQTYEQYF,TGTGCCAGCAGTGACCAAACCTACGAGCAGTACTTC
TRBV4-1,TRBJ1-3,-,-,CASSQWSGASFSGNTIYF,TGCGCCAGCAGCCAATGGTCAGGGGCCAGCTTCTCTGGAAACACCATATATTTT
TRBV30,TRBJ1-1,TRBD1,few,CAWSGTGDTEAFF,TGTGCCTGGAGTGGGACAGGGGACACTGAAGCTTTCTTT
TRBV28,TRBJ1-5,-,-,CASLILGQPQHF,TGTGCCAGCCTGATCCTCGGTCAGCCCCAGCATTTT
TRBV7-9,TRBJ2-3,TRBD2,-,CASSLSGAGVEDTQYF,TGTGCCAGCAGCTTAAGCGGAGCGGGGGTGGAAGATACGCAGTATTTT
TRBV30,TRBJ1-2,-,-,CAWSALSRQENYGYTF,TGTGCCTGGAGTGCCCTTTCCCGACAGGAAAACTATGGCTACACCTTC
TRBV15,TRBJ2-7,TRBD1,-,CATSGTGITYEQYF,TGTGCCACCAGTGGGACAGGGATTACCTACGAGCAGTACTTC
TRBV5-1,TRBJ1-1,-,-,CASSLDRVGTEAFF,TGCGCCAGCAGCCTCGACAGAGTTGGGACTGAAGCTTTCTTT
TRBV4-1,TRBJ2-7,-,-,CASSLADRIYPEQYF,TGCGCCAGCAGCCTAGCGGACAGGATTTATCCCGAGCAGTACTTC
TRBV10-3,TRBJ2-7,TRBD2,-,CAINQAGVDEQYF,TGTGCCATCAACCAAGCGGGAGTAGACGAGCAGTACTTC
TRBV12-5,TRBJ1-1,-,-,CASGLEGGVSFGEAFF,TGTGCTAGTGGTTTGGAAGGAGGGGTTTCCTTCGGCGAAGCTTTCTTT
TRBV10-3,TRBJ2-3,TRBD2,-,CAISLGGITDTQYF,TGTGCCATCAGTCTGGGGGGGATCACAGATACGCAGTATTTT
TRBV11-2,TRBJ2-5,-,-,CASRALAEGSVETQYF,TGTGCCAGCAGGGCTTTAGCGGAAGGAAGTGTAGAGACCCAGTACTTC
TRBV10-3,TRBJ2-2,TRBD1,-,CAIRKGADNTGELFF,TGTGCCATTAGGAAGGGGGCTGATAACACCGGGGAGCTGTTTTTT
TRBV6-5,TRBJ2-6,-,few,CASSWLKASGANVLTF,TGTGCCAGCAGTTGGTTAAAGGCGTCTGGGGCCAACGTCCTGACTTTC
TRBV5-1,TRBJ2-7,-,once,CASSLEVANYEQYF,TGCGCCAGCAGCTTGGAGGTAGCGAACTACGAGCAGTACTTC
TRBV19,TRBJ2-5,-,once,CASSSPGRGQQETQYF,TGTGCCAGTAGTTCCCCCGGCCGGGGACAACAAGAGACCCAGTACTTC
TRBV7-2,TRBJ2-5,TRBD2,-,CASSLHLYRGGNQETQYF,TGTGCCAGCAGCTTACACCTCTATCGCGGGGGGAACCAAGAGACCCAGTACTTC
TRBV5-4,TRBJ2-5,-,-,CASSTGSSETQYF,TGTGCCAGCAGCACCGGGAGTTCAGAGACCCAGTACTTC
TRBV11-2,TRBJ1-3,-,-,CASSLRTQKSSGNTIYF,TGTGCCAGCAGCTTACGAACACAGAAAAGCTCTGGAAACACCATATATTTT
TRBV6-5,TRBJ2-5,TRBD1,once,CASSTTNRGDRTQYF,TGTGCCAGCAGTACTACCAACAGGGGCGATCGGACCCAGTACTTC